This TCR beta chain was retrieved from a study of post-analysis software for immune sequencing data. As concerns this clonotype: Its antigen is not known.

Notes on the study in general: Those samples that were prepared in the same batch co-clustered strongly by F measure. Controls' normalized Chao1 diversity significantly exceeded that of multiple sclerosis patients. Patients showed TRBV5-6, TRBV5-1 and TRBV20-1 among five TRBV segments more frequent than in controls.

Germline V gives CDR1 SGDLS, CDR2 YYNGEE. The CDR3 loop spans 17 amino acids. Losses at the gene ends were 4 bases for V and 8 bases for J; bases not matched to a gene: 18. Unique molecular identifiers were built into the TCR beta cDNA libraries. Out of roughly 1 to 11 million T cells, about 500,000 cDNA molecules were generated. TCRdb processed the PCR reads anew with MiXCR; each CDR3 protein has one entry. Of 750,000 to 950,000 distinct CDR3 sequences in the sample, roughly half are singletons; the top ten hold under 6%. The chain is built from TRBV9 and TRBJ2-1; 7 positions agree with TRBD2. This clonotype originated in a girl under 18 with multiple sclerosis. Sample: blood. The CDR3 spells CASSPRGEAGASYEQFF. In nucleotides, the CDR3 is TGTGCCAGCAGCCCCAGAGGGGAGGCGGGAGCCTCGTATGAGCAGTTCTTC.